This TCR delta chain was recorded in a study of gamma-delta T cells after stem cell transplantation. The CDR3 runs to 19 residues. V dropped 0 bases and J dropped 1 base, with 23 bases sitting between them. CDR1 is GEAIGNYY and CDR2 is EKD in the germline V gene. TCRdb reprocessed the RT-PCR reads using CATT. The sample has about 1,300 delta-chain clones; around 1.8% are singletons. As to this clone: The protein held in TCRdb is that of a much larger clone and does not match this DNA's translation at residue 8, likely because of a read error; the protein shown is translated from the DNA.

The genes are TRDV2 and TRDJ1, with D possibly TRDD3 on 6 matching bases. This receptor was identified in a human donor. It is not recorded whose cells these are; they may come from a transplant donor. Material for sequencing was gamma-delta T cells. Here the CDR3 reads CACDTVREIRDMSTDKLIF. In nucleotides, the CDR3 is TGTGCCTGTGACACCGTCCGGGAGATACGCGATATGTCCACCGATAAACTCATCTTT.